The present entry profiles one T cell receptor (beta chain) with its context. Germline V gene lookup returns CDR1 SGHVS and CDR2 FNYEAQ. This CDR3 is built from 14 residues. After removal of 4 bases from V and 9 bases from J, the junction contained 6 bases not matched to a gene. This sample is part of a study of blood T cell repertoires in COVID-19. The repertoire was sequenced with immunoSEQ multiplex PCR; TCRdb's copy has only in-frame clones and lacks some. Found here are 110,000 or so clones, 85% of them singletons; the top ten hold around 13%. Sequenced input: peripheral blood. This TCR was recovered from a human donor in a cohort sampled during active COVID-19. The chain uses TRBV7-6 and TRBJ2-1; 10 nucleotides agree with TRBD1. The CDR3 region is CASSWTGGEGEQFF. Written as DNA, the CDR3 is TGTGCCAGCAGCTGGACAGGGGGGGAAGGTGAGCAGTTCTTC.